This TCR beta chain was captured in a study of blood T cell repertoires in COVID-19. Looking at the study overall: Italy, Spain and the United States were the sources of the convalescent and acute COVID-19 samples. PBMCs, B-cell-depleted T cells, or T cells provided the cDNA or gDNA that made up the material.

In the original analysis: Estimation of nucleated cell counts was performed using reference gene primer amplification. TCRdb's copy holds only in-frame clones and misses some; the assay was immunoSEQ multiplex PCR. The V and J calls and clone size are taken from that table; D and trimming were inferred from the DNA. Of a few hundred thousand clones listed, roughly 85% are singletons. Germline loops: CDR1 MNHNS, CDR2 SASEGT. CDR3 size: 17 residues. V dropped 3 bases and J dropped 2; count of bases not matched to a gene: 8. The sample taken for sequencing was peripheral blood. This rearrangement joins TRBV6-1 to TRBJ2-3; 10 positions agree with TRBD2. The sequence came from a woman aged 70-85 years with acute or convalescent COVID-19. CDR3 DNA sequence: TGTGCCAGCAGTGATCAACCACTAGCGGGGACCACAGATACGCAGTATTTT. It yields the protein CASSDQPLAGTTDTQYF.